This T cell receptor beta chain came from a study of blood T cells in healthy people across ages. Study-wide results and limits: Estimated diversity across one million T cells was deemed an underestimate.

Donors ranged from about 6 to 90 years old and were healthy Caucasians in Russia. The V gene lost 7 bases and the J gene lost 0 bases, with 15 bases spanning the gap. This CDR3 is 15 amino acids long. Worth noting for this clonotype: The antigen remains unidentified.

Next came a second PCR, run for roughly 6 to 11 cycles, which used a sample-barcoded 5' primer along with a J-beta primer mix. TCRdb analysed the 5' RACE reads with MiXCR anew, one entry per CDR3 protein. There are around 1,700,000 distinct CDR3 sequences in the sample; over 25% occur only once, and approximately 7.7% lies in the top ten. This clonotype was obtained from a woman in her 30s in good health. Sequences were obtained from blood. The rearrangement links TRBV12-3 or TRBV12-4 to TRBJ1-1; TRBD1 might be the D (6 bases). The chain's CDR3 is CASTLGGTLNTEAFF. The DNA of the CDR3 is TGTGCCAGCACCCTAGGCGGGACATTGAACACTGAAGCTTTCTTT.